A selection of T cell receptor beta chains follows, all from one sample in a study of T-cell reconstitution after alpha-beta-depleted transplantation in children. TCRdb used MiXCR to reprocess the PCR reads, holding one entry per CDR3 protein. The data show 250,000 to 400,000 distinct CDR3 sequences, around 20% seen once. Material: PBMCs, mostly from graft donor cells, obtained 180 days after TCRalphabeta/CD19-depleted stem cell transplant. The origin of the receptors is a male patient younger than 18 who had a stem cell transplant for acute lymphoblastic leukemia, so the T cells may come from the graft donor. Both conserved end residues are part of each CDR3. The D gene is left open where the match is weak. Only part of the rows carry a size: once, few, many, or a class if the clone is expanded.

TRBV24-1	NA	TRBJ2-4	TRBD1	CATSDPSTGGFNIQYF	TGTGCCACCAGTGATCCTTCGACAGGGGGTTTCAACATTCAGTACTTC
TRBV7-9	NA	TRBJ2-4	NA	CASSPLLRQNIQYF	TGTGCCAGCAGCCCCCTCCTGCGGCAAAACATTCAGTACTTC
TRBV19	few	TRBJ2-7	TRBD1	CASSPRGQQRSYEQYF	TGTGCCAGTAGTCCCAGGGGGCAACAAAGATCCTACGAGCAGTACTTC
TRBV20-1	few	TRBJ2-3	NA	CSASRTSTDTQYF	TGCAGTGCTAGCCGTACTAGCACAGATACGCAGTATTTT
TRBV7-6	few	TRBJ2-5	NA	CASSLIGGVGQETQYF	TGTGCCAGCAGCCTGATTGGGGGCGTGGGCCAAGAGACCCAGTACTTC
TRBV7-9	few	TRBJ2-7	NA	CASSLAGFVYEQYF	TGTGCCAGCAGCTTAGCCGGGTTTGTCTACGAGCAGTACTTC
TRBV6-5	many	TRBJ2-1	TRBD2	CASSYPTSGRNNEQFF	TGTGCCAGCAGTTACCCGACTAGCGGGAGGAACAATGAGCAGTTCTTC
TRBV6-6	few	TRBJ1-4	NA	CASKPGRFEKLFF	TGTGCCAGCAAACCTGGGAGGTTTGAAAAACTGTTTTTT
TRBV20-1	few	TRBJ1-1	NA	CSARGRANTEAFF	TGCAGTGCTAGAGGACGGGCGAACACTGAAGCTTTCTTT
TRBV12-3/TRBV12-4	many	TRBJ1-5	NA	CASSSLKDTRNQPQHF	TGTGCCAGCAGTTCTTTAAAGGACACGCGAAATCAGCCCCAGCATTTT
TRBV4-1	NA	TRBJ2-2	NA	CASSLLTSHTGELFF	TGCGCCAGCAGCCTCTTAACTAGCCACACCGGGGAGCTGTTTTTT
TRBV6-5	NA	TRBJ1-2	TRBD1	CASMLQGAVSYGYTF	TGTGCCAGCATGTTACAGGGGGCCGTAAGCTATGGCTACACCTTC
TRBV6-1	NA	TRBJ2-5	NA	CASSATRGQETQYF	TGTGCCAGCAGTGCGACCCGCGGCCAAGAGACCCAGTACTTC
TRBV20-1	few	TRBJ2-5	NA	CSAKYRNQETQYF	TGCAGTGCTAAGTACAGGAACCAAGAGACCCAGTACTTC
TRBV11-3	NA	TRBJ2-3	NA	CASSSSGTDTQYF	TGTGCCAGCAGCTCTAGCGGCACAGATACGCAGTATTTT
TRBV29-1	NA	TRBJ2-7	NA	CSVQDRWSSYEQYF	TGCAGCGTGCAGGACAGATGGAGCTCCTACGAGCAGTACTTC
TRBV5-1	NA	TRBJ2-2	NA	CASSLTRDSGTGELFF	TGCGCCAGCAGCCTAACTCGGGACTCAGGCACCGGGGAGCTGTTTTTT
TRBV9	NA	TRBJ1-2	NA	CASRGGANYGYTF	TGTGCCAGCAGGGGGGGGGCTAACTATGGCTACACCTTC
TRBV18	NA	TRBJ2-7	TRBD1	CASSRDRTSYEQYF	TGTGCCAGCTCTCGGGACAGGACCTCCTACGAGCAGTACTTC
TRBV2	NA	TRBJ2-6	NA	CASSEPHGPVSGANVLTF	TGTGCCAGCAGTGAACCCCACGGACCAGTCTCTGGGGCCAACGTCCTGACTTTC
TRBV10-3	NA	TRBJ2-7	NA	CAANQDLTYEQYF	TGTGCCGCCAACCAGGATTTGACCTACGAGCAGTACTTC
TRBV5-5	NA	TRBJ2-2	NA	CASSLTGSNTGELFF	TGTGCCAGCAGCTTGACAGGGTCGAACACCGGGGAGCTGTTTTTT
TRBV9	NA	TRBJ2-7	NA	CASSVAPSSSYEQYF	TGTGCCAGCAGCGTAGCCCCCTCTAGCTCCTACGAGCAGTACTTC
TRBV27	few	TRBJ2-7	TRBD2	CASRSGLAVSYEQYF	TGTGCCAGCAGATCGGGACTAGCGGTCTCCTACGAGCAGTACTTC
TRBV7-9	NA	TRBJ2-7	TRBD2	CASSAPGLAGVSEQYF	TGTGCCAGCAGCGCCCCGGGACTAGCGGGAGTAAGCGAGCAGTACTTC
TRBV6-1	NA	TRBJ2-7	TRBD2	CASSRLAGSSSYEQYF	TGTGCCAGCAGTCGACTAGCGGGTTCGAGCTCCTACGAGCAGTACTTC
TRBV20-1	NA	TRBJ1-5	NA	CSARGHDNQPQHF	TGCAGTGCTAGGGGACACGACAATCAGCCCCAGCATTTT
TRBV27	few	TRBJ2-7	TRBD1	CASSLEGWGQGGAPGSEQYF	TGTGCCAGCAGTTTAGAGGGTTGGGGACAGGGGGGGGCTCCTGGGTCGGAGCAGTACTTC
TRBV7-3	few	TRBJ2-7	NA	CASSPTSLLTYEQYF	TGTGCCAGCAGCCCCACTAGCCTACTTACCTACGAGCAGTACTTC
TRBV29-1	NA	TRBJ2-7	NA	CSVAPSSYEQYF	TGCAGCGTTGCTCCAAGCTCCTACGAGCAGTACTTC
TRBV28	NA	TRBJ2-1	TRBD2	CASSLWASGFNNEQFF	TGTGCCAGCAGTTTATGGGCTAGCGGGTTCAACAATGAGCAGTTCTTC
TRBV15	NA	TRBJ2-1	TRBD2	CATSRGQGLAGGLNEQFF	TGTGCCACCAGCAGAGGACAGGGGTTAGCGGGAGGTCTGAATGAGCAGTTCTTC
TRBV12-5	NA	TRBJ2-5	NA	CASGWGQETQYF	TGTGCTAGTGGTTGGGGTCAAGAGACCCAGTACTTC
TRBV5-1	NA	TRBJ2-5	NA	CASSLGGAQYF	TGCGCCAGCAGCTTAGGAGGGGCCCAGTACTTC
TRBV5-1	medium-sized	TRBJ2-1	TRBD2	CASSLGLASQFF	TGCGCCAGCAGCTTGGGACTAGCGAGTCAGTTCTTC
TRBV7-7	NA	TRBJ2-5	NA	CASSFGRGEETQYF	TGTGCCAGCAGCTTCGGCCGAGGGGAGGAGACCCAGTACTTC
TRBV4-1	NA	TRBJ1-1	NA	CASSLRADGTGTEAFF	TGCGCCAGCAGTTTGCGGGCCGACGGGACGGGGACTGAAGCTTTCTTT
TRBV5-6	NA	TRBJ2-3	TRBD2	CASSFRLAGAGDTQYF	TGTGCCAGCAGCTTTCGACTAGCGGGAGCTGGAGATACGCAGTATTTT
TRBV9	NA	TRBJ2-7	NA	CASSPVPGYEQYF	TGTGCCAGCAGCCCCGTTCCAGGTTACGAGCAGTACTTC
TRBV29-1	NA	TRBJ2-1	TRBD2	CSVAGTSGNNEQFF	TGCAGCGTTGCAGGGACTAGCGGAAACAATGAGCAGTTCTTC
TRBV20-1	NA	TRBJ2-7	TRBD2	CSAKKPGTSAYEQYF	TGCAGTGCCAAAAAACCCGGGACTAGTGCCTACGAGCAGTACTTC
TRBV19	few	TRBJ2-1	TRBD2	CASSIPSGISYNEQFF	TGTGCCAGTAGTATCCCTAGCGGGATCTCCTACAATGAGCAGTTCTTC
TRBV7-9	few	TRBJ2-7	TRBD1	CASSLGTRGRVTYEQYF	TGTGCCAGCAGCTTAGGAACCAGGGGGCGCGTAACCTACGAGCAGTACTTC
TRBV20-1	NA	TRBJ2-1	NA	CSLWRVLYNEQFF	TGCAGCTTATGGAGGGTTCTATACAATGAGCAGTTCTTC
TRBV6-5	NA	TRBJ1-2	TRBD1	CASSSLGQGEDGYTF	TGTGCCAGCAGTTCCTTGGGACAGGGGGAAGATGGCTACACCTTC
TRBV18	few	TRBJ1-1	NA	CASSPRTIMNTEAFF	TGTGCCAGCTCACCGAGGACAATAATGAACACTGAAGCTTTCTTT
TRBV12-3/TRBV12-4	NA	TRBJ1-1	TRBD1	CASRPGTGRNTEAFF	TGTGCCAGCAGGCCCGGGACAGGTCGGAACACTGAAGCTTTCTTT
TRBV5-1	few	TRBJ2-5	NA	CASSAHRVGETQYF	TGCGCCAGCAGCGCGCACAGGGTTGGAGAGACCCAGTACTTC
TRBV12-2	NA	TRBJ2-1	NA	CASRLVTGLAGVDEQFF	TGTGCAAGTCGCTTAGTAACAGGGTTAGCGGGCGTCGATGAGCAGTTCTTC
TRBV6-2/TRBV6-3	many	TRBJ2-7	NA	CASSYFGPTYEQYF	TGTGCCAGCAGTTACTTCGGGCCCACCTACGAGCAGTACTTC
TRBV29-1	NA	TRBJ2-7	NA	CSVEGVGYEQYF	TGCAGCGTTGAGGGAGTAGGATACGAGCAGTACTTC
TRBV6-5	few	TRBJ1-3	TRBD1	CASSSAGTGGTGNTIYF	TGTGCCAGCAGTTCCGCCGGGACAGGGGGTACTGGAAACACCATATATTTT
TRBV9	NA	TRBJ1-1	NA	CASSVVATAMNTEAFF	TGTGCCAGCAGCGTAGTGGCGACAGCAATGAACACTGAAGCTTTCTTT